This T cell receptor (beta chain) originates from a study of T cell changes during pregnancy in multiple sclerosis. The trim removed 4 bases at V and 9 bases at J, leaving 15 bases unmatched. The CDR3 totals 15 residues. Germline V lookup: CDR1 SNHLY, CDR2 FYNNEI. Profiling relied on immunoSEQ multiplex PCR, and the TCRdb table lists in-frame clones only, not all of them. The sample contains approximately 32,000 clones, around nine tenths of which appear only once. The chain carries TRBV2 and TRBJ2-7; 7 nucleotides match TRBD1. The source was CD8+ T cells from peripheral blood mononuclear cells, collected in the first trimester of pregnancy. The receptor was derived from a female donor with multiple sclerosis, enrolled in a pregnancy study. DNA for the CDR3: TGTGCCAGCAGTGCCCGGGACAGCATAACTACTCCGCAGTACTTC. This translates into CASSARDSITTPQYF.